The sequence of this TCR beta chain was determined in a study of blood T cells in healthy people across ages. The study, taken as a whole, reports: TCR beta diversity correlated strongly with naive T cell percentage. Both higher diversity and more naive CD4+ cells marked long-lived donors when set against aged donors.

Germline V CDR1 and CDR2: SNHLY, FYNNEI. The CDR3 is made up of 14 amino acids. V shed 8 bases and J shed 7 bases, with 15 bases lying between them. Remarks on this clonotype: Its antigen is still unknown.

For the second PCR, which ran for about 6 to 11 cycles, a sample-barcoded 5' primer and a J-beta primer mix were used. Through a template-switch adaptor with 12 random nucleotides, each cDNA molecule received a tag. TCRdb ran MiXCR on the 5' RACE reads and lists one entry per CDR3 protein. The table has 650,000 to 1,000,000 distinct CDR3 sequences, about half seen once; the top ten hold approximately 18%. Total RNA was extracted at no less than 6 micrograms per sample. This receptor was taken from a man older than 75 in good health. Sequenced sample: blood. The rearrangement links TRBV2 to TRBJ1-6, with D maybe TRBD1 (5 bases). CDR3 region: CASLTGQANSPLHF. The DNA of the CDR3 is TGTGCCAGCCTCACGGGGCAGGCCAATTCACCCCTCCACTTT.